The 25 T cell receptor beta chains below were found in one sample sequenced in a study of regulatory T cells in long-lasting Graves disease. Construction of the TCR beta libraries employed iRepertoire HTBI primers in conjunction with Arm-PCR of CDR3 regions. TCRdb called the multiplex PCR reads again in MiXCR, with one record for every CDR3 protein. The table lists 310,000 or so distinct CDR3 sequences, less than 20% of them singletons. This sample's time point: persistent/refractory GD, antithyroid drugs over 5 years with positive TRAb. With RNA extracted from PBMCs as input, the TCR library was made. The material was peripheral blood mononuclear cells (PBMCs), obtained when the disease was refractory, from a patient treated with antithyroid drugs. The receptors here all came from a female donor with Graves disease.

This clonotype was recorded at least ten times. V is TRBV12-3 or TRBV12-4 and J is TRBJ1-4; D gene uncertain. Trimming removed 1 base at V and 7 bases at J, with 13 bases between. The CDR3 runs to 15 residues. CDR3 in amino acids: CASSLGRIRAEKLFF. CDR3 in DNA: TGTGCCAGCAGTTTAGGGCGGATTCGAGCTGAAAAACTGTTTTTT.

This clonotype was found many times. The chain joins TRBV29-1 to TRBJ2-7; 8 positions match TRBD1. This CDR3 spans 16 amino acids. The germline CDR1 and CDR2 sequences are SQVTM and ANQGSEA. V was pared by 1 base and J by 3 bases, with 11 bases of the junction left unmatched. CDR3 loop: CSVEAAGGKNFYEQYF. Here the CDR3 DNA reads TGCAGCGTTGAAGCGGCAGGGGGCAAAAATTTCTACGAGCAGTACTTC.

This clonotype was detected many times. CDR3 bases: TGTGCCAGCAGCTCAATAATGAACACTGAAGCTTTCTTT. Its translation is CASSSIMNTEAFF. The V gene is TRBV2, the J gene TRBJ1-1; D unclear. V shed 6 bases and J shed 0 bases, with 8 bases lying between them. Looked up from germline, CDR1 is SNHLY and CDR2 is FYNNEI. The CDR3 loop spans 13 amino acids. The full variable domain, rest sourced from reference TRBV2 and TRBJ1-1, is EPEVTQTPSHQVTQMGQEVILRCVPISNHLYFYWYRQILGQKVEFLVSFYNNEISEKSEIFDDQFSVERPDGSNFTLKIRSTKLEDSAMYFCASSSIMNTEAFFGQGTRLTVV.

The genes are TRBV6-2 or TRBV6-3 and TRBJ2-1; D call uncertain. V was clipped by 1 base and J by 8 bases, with 12 bases between them. From germline, CDR1 is MNHEY and CDR2 SVGEGT. This CDR3 comprises 14 residues. This chain's CDR3 is CASSYLRQTDEQFF. The DNA of the CDR3 is TGTGCCAGCAGTTACTTGAGGCAGACCGATGAGCAGTTCTTC.

This clonotype was seen ten or more times. The chain recombines TRBV12-3 or TRBV12-4 with TRBJ2-7; unclear D gene. Between the trimmed V and J ends, which lost 6 bases and 3 bases, there was a span of 15 bases. The CDR3 sequence is 14 residues long. The CDR3 DNA sequence: TGTGCCAGCAGCCCCCCCGAACGTGTCTACGAGCAGTACTTC. Translating gives CASSPPERVYEQYF.

On this clonotype itself: With a much larger clone just one base away, this may be a read error. V is TRBV30 and J is TRBJ2-5; D gene uncertain. In germline, CDR1 is GTSNPN, CDR2 SVGIG (reference sequence). The CDR3 spans 14 residues. Here the CDR3 DNA reads TGTGCCTGGAGAGGATCTGGGGTGAGAGAGACCCAGCACTTC. This encodes CAWRGSGVRETQHF.

This clonotype was seen a few times. The rearrangement joins TRBV11-1 to TRBJ2-3; 13 nucleotides match TRBD2. V gave up 4 bases and J gave up 5 bases; unmatched junction bases: 6. Germline CDR1 reads SGHAT; CDR2 reads FQDESV (reference sequence). The CDR3 is 16 amino acids. The CDR3 loop reads CASSYGLAGVEDTQYF. The CDR3 DNA is TGTGCCAGCAGCTACGGACTAGCGGGAGTTGAAGATACGCAGTATTTT. The full variable domain, completed using reference TRBV11-1 and TRBJ2-3, is EAEVAQSPRYKITEKSQAVAFWCDPISGHATLYWYRQILGQGPELLVQFQDESVVDDSQLPKDRFSAERLKGVDSTLKIQPAELGDSAMYLCASSYGLAGVEDTQYFGPGTRLTVL.

In its sample, this clonotype was seen many times. The chain carries TRBV6-1 and TRBJ2-1, with 12 bases identical to TRBD2. Germline CDR1 MNHNS, CDR2 SASEGT. The V segment lost 5 bases and the J segment 6 bases; nucleotides outside the gene matches: 8. This CDR3 has 16 amino acids. The CDR3 is CASSCPSGGACNEQFF. The CDR3 region has the DNA TGTGCCAGCAGTTGCCCTAGCGGGGGGGCTTGCAATGAGCAGTTCTTC.

The chain is built from TRBV18 and TRBJ2-3; D is possibly TRBD2 (6 bases). The ends were cut back, 4 bases at V and 0 bases at J, with 11 bases in the middle. The germline V gene has CDR1 KGHSH and CDR2 LQKENI. The CDR3 covers 15 residues. The DNA of the CDR3 is TGTGCCAGCTCACTTCCCGGGACTAGCACAGATACGCAGTATTTT. As protein: CASSLPGTSTDTQYF.

This clonotype was counted between two and nine times. The chain carries TRBV5-1 and TRBJ1-1; maybe TRBD1 (5 bases). Trimming removed 4 bases from V and 1 base from J, with 8 bases in between. The CDR3 runs 13 residues. The V gene's germline CDR1 is SGHRS and CDR2 YFSETQ. The CDR3 region has the DNA TGCGCCAGCAGCCATCAGGGGAACACTGAAGCTTTCTTT. This encodes CASSHQGNTEAFF.

The V gene is TRBV7-2, the J gene TRBJ1-5; D might be TRBD1 (6 bases). The V gene's germline CDR1 is SGHTA and CDR2 FQGNSA. This CDR3 has 18 residues. V lost 4 bases and J lost 6, with 25 bases in between. The CDR3 sequence is CASSSQGNPGRATQPQHF. The CDR3 bases are TGTGCCAGCAGCTCCCAGGGGAACCCTGGGAGGGCAACTCAGCCCCAGCATTTT. Full variable domain (missing parts from reference TRBV7-2 and TRBJ1-5): GAGVSQSPSNKVTEKGKDVELRCDPISGHTALYWYRQSLGQGLEFLIYFQGNSAPDKSGLPSDRFSAERTGGSVSTLTIQRTQQEDSAVYLCASSSQGNPGRATQPQHFGDGTRLSIL.

The chain recombines TRBV7-9 with TRBJ1-2; no clear D. Germline CDR1 is SEHNR and CDR2 is FQNEAQ (reference sequence). This CDR3 spans 13 amino acids. V gave up 4 bases and J gave up 4 bases, with 10 bases separating them. CDR3 in amino acids: CASSYKSGYGYTF. The CDR3 DNA sequence: TGTGCCAGCAGCTATAAGTCCGGCTATGGCTACACCTTC.

This clonotype came up many times. This chain connects TRBV12-3 or TRBV12-4 to TRBJ1-1; D gene unclear. The CDR3 spans 16 residues. Trimming pared 2 bases from V and 3 bases from J, leaving 16 bases between. The CDR3 loop is CASSLLRAAGYTEAFF. CDR3 nucleotides: TGTGCCAGCAGTTTATTGAGGGCCGCGGGGTACACTGAAGCTTTCTTT.

This clonotype was detected many times. This sequence joins TRBV7-2 and TRBJ2-7; 7 positions match TRBD1. The V segment lost 1 base and the J segment 3 bases; nucleotides outside the gene matches: 12. The CDR3 length is 17 residues. The germline V gene encodes CDR1 SGHTA and CDR2 FQGNSA. CDR3 nucleotide sequence: TGTGCCAGCAGCTTAGTTAGCCGGGACAGACCTTTCTACGAGCAGTACTTC. Protein: CASSLVSRDRPFYEQYF.

Ten or more counts support this clonotype. The V and J genes are TRBV11-2 and TRBJ2-7; no definite D call. Germline V gene lookup returns CDR1 SGHAT and CDR2 FQNNGV. The CDR3 runs 14 residues. Between the trimmed V and J ends, which lost 0 bases and 3 bases, there was a span of 9 bases. The CDR3 loop reads CASSLDWLNYEQYF. CDR3 DNA: TGTGCCAGCAGCTTAGATTGGCTCAACTACGAGCAGTACTTC.

This clonotype came up a few times. The chain is built from TRBV6-1 and TRBJ2-4; D perhaps matches TRBD2 (5 bases). Germline CDR1 MNHNS, CDR2 SASEGT. V was clipped by 0 bases and J by 0 bases, with 15 bases between them. This CDR3 has 18 residues. The CDR3 sequence is CASSEAIRTRLAKNIQYF. The CDR3 coding sequence is TGTGCCAGCAGTGAAGCTATTCGGACTCGCCTAGCCAAAAACATTCAGTACTTC.

The table lists this clonotype with a few counts. The CDR3 loop reads CASSSDWGATRQPQHF. The CDR3 coding sequence is TGTGCCAGTAGTAGCGATTGGGGGGCGACGAGGCAGCCCCAGCATTTT. The rearrangement uses TRBV19 and TRBJ1-5; perhaps TRBD1 as D (6 bases). Germline V gene data show CDR1 as LNHDA and CDR2 as SQIVND (reference sequence). Trimming took 4 bases from V and 7 from J, leaving 20 bases between them. The CDR3 has 16 residues. The variable domain in full, completed from reference TRBV19 and TRBJ1-5, reads DGGITQSPKYLFRKEGQNVTLSCEQNLNHDAMYWYRQDPGQGLRLIYYSQIVNDFQKGDIAEGYSVSREKKESFPLTVTSAQKNPTAFYLCASSSDWGATRQPQHFGDGTRLSIL.

This clonotype has only one observation. V usage is TRBV10-3 and J usage is TRBJ1-2; no firm D call. This CDR3 is built from 13 residues. Germline V gene data show CDR1 as ENHRY and CDR2 as SYGVKD. The V end was cut by 3 bases, the J end by 0 bases, with 5 bases between. The CDR3 DNA reads TGTGCCATCAGTGATGCGTCTAACTATGGCTACACCTTC. Amino acids: CAISDASNYGYTF.

J is TRBJ2-5 and V is TRBV3-1, with unresolved D. The CDR3 contains 12 residues. Germline-derived CDR1 and CDR2 are LGHDT and YNNKEL (reference sequence). The V gene lost 5 bases and the J gene lost 9 bases, with 13 bases spanning the gap. The CDR3 loop reads CASSSGPTAQYF. In DNA form, the CDR3 reads TGTGCCAGCAGCTCGGGTCCGACGGCCCAGTACTTC.

The chain is built from TRBV10-3 and TRBJ2-7; D gene uncertain. Germline V lookup: CDR1 ENHRY, CDR2 SYGVKD. V dropped 3 bases and J dropped 2 bases, with 14 bases sitting between them. The CDR3 totals 15 residues. CDR3 sequence reads: CAISDELGGTYEQYF. CDR3 nucleotide sequence: TGTGCCATCAGTGACGAGTTGGGCGGCACCTACGAGCAGTACTTC.

This clonotype showed up many times. The chain is built from TRBV11-2 and TRBJ1-2, with a tentative D call TRBD1 (5 bases). Trimming took 4 bases from V and 6 from J, leaving 12 bases between them. In germline, CDR1 is SGHAT, CDR2 FQNNGV. There are 13 residues in the CDR3. This chain's CDR3 is CASSSDSIHGYTF. In DNA form, the CDR3 reads TGTGCCAGCAGCTCAGACAGTATTCATGGCTACACCTTC.

This clonotype was found many times. V gene TRBV9 combines with J gene TRBJ2-6, with TRBD2 matching 7 bases. V was clipped by 0 bases and J by 0 bases; unmatched bases: 9. The CDR3 spans 19 residues. Looked up from germline, CDR1 is SGDLS and CDR2 is YYNGEE. The CDR3 reads CASSVDLSGTSSGANVLTF. CDR3 DNA sequence: TGTGCCAGCAGCGTAGACCTCAGCGGGACGAGCTCTGGGGCCAACGTCCTGACTTTC.

J is TRBJ2-7 and V is TRBV5-6; D assignment may be TRBD1 or TRBD2 (5 bases each). This CDR3 region has 16 residues. The germline V gene encodes CDR1 SGHDT and CDR2 YYEEEE. V lost 4 bases, J lost 3 bases, and 20 bases lay in between. DNA of the CDR3: TGTGCCAGCAGCGTAATCCCGGGACGGGTAGACTACGAGCAGTACTTC. Its protein product is CASSVIPGRVDYEQYF.

This clonotype was seen many times. The genes are TRBV6-1 and TRBJ1-5, with D perhaps TRBD1 (5 bases). This CDR3 contains 15 residues. Trimming stripped 6 bases from V and 7 bases from J, with 19 bases between. Per germline, CDR1 MNHNS and CDR2 SASEGT. Here the CDR3 DNA reads TGTGCCAGCAGCCCCTGGGGGGGGTTAGGACAGCCCCAGCATTTT. Encoded protein: CASSPWGGLGQPQHF.

This clonotype was found a few times. V and J are TRBV7-9 and TRBJ1-1; maybe TRBD1 (5 bases). CDR1 and CDR2 (germline): SEHNR, FQNEAQ (reference sequence). The CDR3 loop spans 14 amino acids. Trimming stripped 1 base from V and 4 bases from J, with 10 bases between. CDR3 coding DNA: TGTGCCAGCAGCTTAGATATGGGGGGCACTGAAGCTTTCTTT. It translates to CASSLDMGGTEAFF.